Listed below are T cell receptor beta chains from one sample, sequenced in a study of tumor-infiltrating lymphocytes in primary liver carcinoma. TCRdb passed the multiplex PCR reads through MiXCR, listing each CDR3 protein once. The sample includes approximately 100,000 distinct CDR3 sequences, around 73% of them seen just once. The specimen sequenced was liver tumor tissue from sampling region 2. The source is a woman aged 60-75 years with primary liver carcinoma and hepatitis B virus infection. The CDR3 runs from the conserved cysteine through the conserved F or W. The D gene is left open where the match is weak. Size is stated for part of the rows, as once, few or many counts, or as a class when the clone is expanded.

>TRBV7-3|.|few|TRBJ2-7
TGTGCCAGCAGCCCCGGGGACGGCGAGCAGTACTTC
CASSPGDGEQYF
>TRBV28|.|.|TRBJ1-2
TGCGCCAGCAGTTTGGGCCCGATGGGCTACACCTTC
CASSLGPMGYTF
>TRBV5-1|TRBD2|many|TRBJ2-1
TGCGCCAGCAGCTTCTTACTAGCGGGGGGGAATGAGCAGTTCTTC
CASSFLLAGGNEQFF
>TRBV7-8|TRBD1|.|TRBJ2-5
TGTGCCAGCAACGCAGGGGACAGGGTGACGGAGACCCAGTACTTC
CASNAGDRVTETQYF
>TRBV12-3/TRBV12-4|TRBD2|.|TRBJ2-7
TGTACCAGCAGAAGGACTATGGACACAAGAGCGGGAGTCGACTACGAGCAGTACTTC
CTSRRTMDTRAGVDYEQYF
>TRBV11-3|.|once|TRBJ2-1
TGTGCCATCGGAGGGGGCGGGATGAGGTACAATAAGCAGTTCTTC
CAIGGGGMRYNKQFF
>TRBV6-1|.|.|TRBJ2-1
TGTGCCAGCAACCTGGACATGGCAGGTGCAAATGAGCAGTTCTTC
CASNLDMAGANEQFF
>TRBV29-1|TRBD1|.|TRBJ2-7
TGCAACGTTTCGGACAGGGGTGCCTATGAGCAGTACTTC
CNVSDRGAYEQYF
>TRBV29-1|.|.|TRBJ2-6
TGCAGCGTCTGGCACGGTGGGGCTGGGGCCAACGTCCTGATTTTC
CSVWHGGAGANVLIF
>TRBV28|.|.|TRBJ2-7
TGTGCCAGTAGTTTAGGACAGCCCTACAAGCAGTACTTC
CASSLGQPYKQYF
>TRBV5-1|.|.|TRBJ2-1
TGCGCCAGCAGCTTGGATGGACCAGAAGGGGCGCAGTTCTTC
CASSLDGPEGAQFF
>TRBV11-1|TRBD2|.|TRBJ2-1
TGTGCCGGCAACTCAACTAGCGGGAGGGCCCGTGACCATGAGCAGTTCTTC
CAGNSTSGRARDHEQFF
>TRBV29-1|.|.|TRBJ2-5
TGCTGCGCGTATTCGGGATTTCGAGAGACCCAGTACTTC
CCAYSGFRETQYF
>TRBV6-2/TRBV6-3|.|.|TRBJ2-7
TGTGCCAGCAGTACCGGACAGCCCAGCCCCTACGAGCAGCACTTC
CASSTGQPSPYEQHF
>TRBV7-2|TRBD2|.|TRBJ2-1
TGTGCCAGCAGCCTACGAAGCGGGAGAAATGAGCAGTTCTTC
CASSLRSGRNEQFF
>TRBV10-3|TRBD2|few|TRBJ2-7
TGTGCTATCAGTACCAAACCGGGACTAGCGGGAAACGATCAGTACTTC
CAISTKPGLAGNDQYF
>TRBV7-8|.|once|TRBJ2-3
TGTGCCAGCACCCCGGTGACTATTGCGGATACGCAGTATTTT
CASTPVTIADTQYF
>TRBV5-1|.|.|TRBJ2-6
TGCGACAGCAGCTTGAGAGCTGGGGCCAACGTCCTGACTTTC
CDSSLRAGANVLTF
>TRBV11-3|TRBD2|.|TRBJ2-1
TGTGCCAGCAGCTTAGGAACTAGCGGGAAGTGTGAGCACTTCTTC
CASSLGTSGKCEHFF
>TRBV12-3/TRBV12-4|TRBD2|once|TRBJ2-1
TGTGCCAGCAGCTTAGTGCGGGAGTTAGTCAATGAGCAGTTCTTC
CASSLVRELVNEQFF
>TRBV5-4|TRBD1|many|TRBJ2-7
TGTGCCGCCGGATCAGGGGGATTTTACGAGCAGTACTTC
CAAGSGGFYEQYF
>TRBV11-2|TRBD2|medium-sized|TRBJ2-3
TGTGCCAGCAGCTTAAGGGGCCTAGCGGGATTGAGAGTCCGCACAGATACGCAGTATTTT
CASSLRGLAGLRVRTDTQYF
>TRBV6-1|.|few|TRBJ1-5
TGTGCCGGTGTACAGCATAGCAATCAGCCCCAGCATTTT
CAGVQHSNQPQHF
>TRBV12-3/TRBV12-4|TRBD1|many|TRBJ2-1
TGTGCCAGCTCCCTTAGGGGGACAGGGGCTGTTGAGCAGTTCTTC
CASSLRGTGAVEQFF
>TRBV19|.|.|TRBJ2-1
TGTGCCAGTGGGGGAACAGGGTCCTACAATGAGCAGTTCTTC
CASGGTGSYNEQFF
>TRBV29-1|TRBD2|.|TRBJ2-3
TGTAGCGTGATGCGGGGGAACATAGATACGCAGTATTTT
CSVMRGNIDTQYF
>TRBV21-1|.|.|TRBJ2-6
TGTGCCAGCAGCAAAGGAACAGAAAAATCTGGGGCCAACGTCCTGACTTTC
CASSKGTEKSGANVLTF
>TRBV28|.|many|TRBJ1-1
TGTGCCAGCAGTGGCGGGGGGTTCCCTGAAGCTTTCTTT
CASSGGGFPEAFF
>TRBV6-6|.|.|TRBJ1-3
TGTGCCAGCAGCTACTCCACGGCTGGAAACACCATATATTTT
CASSYSTAGNTIYF
>TRBV6-1|TRBD1|many|TRBJ2-7
TGTGCCAGCAGTCTTACCGGGACAGGGGGCTACGAGCAGTACTTC
CASSLTGTGGYEQYF
>TRBV28|.|few|TRBJ1-1
TGTGCCAGCCTTTCGGTACAGCTGAACACTGAAGCTTTCTTT
CASLSVQLNTEAFF
>TRBV6-2/TRBV6-3|.|.|TRBJ1-2
TGTGCCAACAAAAGGACAACCCTAAACTGTGGCTACACCTTC
CANKRTTLNCGYTF
>TRBV5-4|TRBD2|.|TRBJ2-1
TGTGTCCTCAGCCTCAGTACCATAGCGGGAGGTAAGGGGAATGAGCAGTTCTTC
CVLSLSTIAGGKGNEQFF
>TRBV11-2|.|.|TRBJ1-1
TGTGCCAGCAGCTTGCATGTGAACACTGAAGCTTTCTTT
CASSLHVNTEAFF
>TRBV4-2|.|.|TRBJ1-1
TGTGCCAGCAGCCGAGTTGTTTGGGGTATTTACACTGAAGCTTTCTTT
CASSRVVWGIYTEAFF
>TRBV28|TRBD2|few|TRBJ2-1
TGTGCCAGCAGAGGGGTAGCGGGAGGACGCAATGAGCAGTTCTTC
CASRGVAGGRNEQFF
>TRBV28|.|once|TRBJ1-2
TGTGCCAGCAGTGTATTGGGCGTCGCCGGCTATGGCAACACCTTC
CASSVLGVAGYGNTF
>TRBV30|.|.|TRBJ2-3
TGTGCCTGGAGGAGTGGGACAGATACGCAGTATTTT
CAWRSGTDTQYF
>TRBV25-1|.|.|TRBJ2-2
TGTTCCAGCAGTGAATTCAGGGACACCGTGGAGCTGTTTTTT
CSSSEFRDTVELFF
>TRBV6-5|TRBD1|.|TRBJ1-1
TGTACCAGCAGCTCAGGACAGGGGGCGATTGAAGCTTTCTTT
CTSSSGQGAIEAFF
>TRBV6-6|.|.|TRBJ2-7
TGTGCCAGCAGTTCAGTCACCTATGAGCAGTACTTC
CASSSVTYEQYF
>TRBV12-3/TRBV12-4|.|.|TRBJ2-1
TGTGCCAGCAGTTTCTCCCGACCAGCGGCTCCCTACAATGAGCAGTTCTTC
CASSFSRPAAPYNEQFF
>TRBV29-1|TRBD1|many|TRBJ2-5
TGCAGCGCCCCGGGACAGACCTACCAAGAGACCCAGTACTTC
CSAPGQTYQETQYF
>TRBV11-1|.|.|TRBJ2-7
TGTGCCAGCAGCCCTCGAACAGTAGGAATACGCGAGCAGTACTTC
CASSPRTVGIREQYF